This TCR beta chain was sequenced for a study of OX40 agonist ivuxolimab in advanced cancers. Some clones are missing from TCRdb's copy, which holds only in-frame ones; the method was immunoSEQ multiplex PCR. The table shows more than 85,000 clones, with 90% occurring only once. CDR3 length equals 13 residues. Germline V CDR1 and CDR2: SGHAT, FQNNGV. Trimming at V came to 5 bases and at J to 11 bases, leaving 11 bases not matched to a gene. The TCR comes from an adult with an advanced solid tumor such as melanoma, head and neck, liver or kidney cancer. The chain employs TRBV11-2 and TRBJ1-1; 7 nucleotides align to TRBD1. This specimen was CD4+ or CD8+ T cells sorted from blood, taken in a trial of the OX40 agonist ivuxolimab. In nucleotides, the CDR3 is TGTGCCAGCAGCCCGATCTCGACAGGGCAGGCTTTCTTT. Its translation is CASSPISTGQAFF.